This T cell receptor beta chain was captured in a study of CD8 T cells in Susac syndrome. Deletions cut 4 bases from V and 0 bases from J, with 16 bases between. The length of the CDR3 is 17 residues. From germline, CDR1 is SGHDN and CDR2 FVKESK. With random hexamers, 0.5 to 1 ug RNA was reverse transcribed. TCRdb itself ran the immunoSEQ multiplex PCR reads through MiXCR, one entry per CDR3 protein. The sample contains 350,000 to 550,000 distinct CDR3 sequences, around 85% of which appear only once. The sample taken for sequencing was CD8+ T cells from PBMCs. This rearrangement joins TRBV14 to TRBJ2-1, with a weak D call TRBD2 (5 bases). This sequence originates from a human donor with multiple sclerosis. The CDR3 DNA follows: TGTGCCAGCAGCCGGCGGCTGAGAGGGAGCTCCTACAATGAGCAGTTCTTC. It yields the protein CASSRRLRGSSYNEQFF.